The present entry profiles one T cell receptor beta chain with its context. The antigen is unknown. The PBMCs were taken from about 9.7 ml of fresh peripheral blood. The data derive from a study of T cells in Graves' hyperthyroidism and ophthalmopathy. The study's findings and limits: Separating ophthalmopathy from stable hyperthyroidism was achieved by a 13 V-J model.

V was cut by 7 bases and J by 5 bases, with 12 bases left in between. The CDR3 has 12 amino acids. What was amplified from RNA transcripts were TCR beta CDR3 regions. HTBI primers drove first-round RT-PCR of the TCR CDR3. A single record per CDR3 protein comes from TCRdb applying MiXCR to the multiplex PCR reads. The data contain around 520,000 distinct CDR3 sequences, around 13% of them singletons. The clonotype was recovered from a woman aged 40-49 years with Graves' hyperthyroidism. Input material: blood. The chain combines TRBV12-3 or TRBV12-4 with TRBJ2-7; D tentatively fits TRBD1 or TRBD2 (5 bases each). CDR3 bases: TGTGCCAGCAACAGCAGGGACGACGAGCAGTACTTC. This gives the protein CASNSRDDEQYF.